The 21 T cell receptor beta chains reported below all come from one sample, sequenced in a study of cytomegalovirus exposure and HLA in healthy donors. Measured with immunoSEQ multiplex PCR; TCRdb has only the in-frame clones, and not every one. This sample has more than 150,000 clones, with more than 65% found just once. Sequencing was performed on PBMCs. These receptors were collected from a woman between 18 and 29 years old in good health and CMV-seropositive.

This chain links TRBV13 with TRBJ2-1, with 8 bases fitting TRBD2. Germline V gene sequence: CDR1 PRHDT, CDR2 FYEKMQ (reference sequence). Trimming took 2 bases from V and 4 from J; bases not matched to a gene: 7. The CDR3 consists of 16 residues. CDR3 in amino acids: CASSLRRGVIYNEQFF. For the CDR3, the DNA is TGTGCCAGCAGCTTAAGGCGGGGGGTGATTTACAATGAGCAGTTCTTC.

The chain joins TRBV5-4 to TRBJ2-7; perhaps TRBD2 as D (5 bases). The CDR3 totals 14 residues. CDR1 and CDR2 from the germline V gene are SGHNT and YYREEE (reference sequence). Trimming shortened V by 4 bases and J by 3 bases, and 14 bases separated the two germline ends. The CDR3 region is CASSGLDRDYEQYF. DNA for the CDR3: TGTGCCAGCAGCGGGTTAGATCGGGACTACGAGCAGTACTTC.

CDR3 amino acids: CASSLSGGRNEQFF. For the CDR3, the DNA is TGCGCCAGCAGCTTGTCAGGGGGTAGGAATGAGCAGTTCTTC. The gene calls are TRBV5-1 and TRBJ2-1, with TRBD1 identical over 7 bases. With V trimmed by 1 base and J by 7 bases, 5 bases remained unmatched. The CDR3 has 14 amino acids. Germline-derived CDR1 and CDR2 are SGHRS and YFSETQ.

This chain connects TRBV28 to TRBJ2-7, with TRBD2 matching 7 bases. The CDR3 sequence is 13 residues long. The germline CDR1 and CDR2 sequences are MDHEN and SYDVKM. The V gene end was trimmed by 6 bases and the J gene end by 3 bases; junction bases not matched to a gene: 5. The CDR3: CASRPLAFYEQYF. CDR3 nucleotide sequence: TGTGCCAGCAGACCACTAGCGTTCTACGAGCAGTACTTC.

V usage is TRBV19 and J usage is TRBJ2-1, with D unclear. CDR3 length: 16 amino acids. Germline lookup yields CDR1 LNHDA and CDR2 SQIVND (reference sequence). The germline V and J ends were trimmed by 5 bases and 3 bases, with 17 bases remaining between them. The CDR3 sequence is CASSFIRQQLYNEQFF. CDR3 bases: TGTGCCAGTAGTTTCATTAGGCAACAGCTCTACAATGAGCAGTTCTTC. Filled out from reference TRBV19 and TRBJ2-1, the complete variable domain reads DGGITQSPKYLFRKEGQNVTLSCEQNLNHDAMYWYRQDPGQGLRLIYYSQIVNDFQKGDIAEGYSVSREKKESFPLTVTSAQKNPTAFYLCASSFIRQQLYNEQFFGPGTRLTVL.

CDR3 nucleotides: TGCGCCAGCAGCCAAGCCAGGGGGCTGGGCACCGGGGAGCTGTTTTTT. Amino acid sequence: CASSQARGLGTGELFF. The genes are TRBV4-3 and TRBJ2-2, with 8 bases that match TRBD1. Germline V gene sequence: CDR1 LGHNA, CDR2 YSLEER. The ends lost 1 base at V and 4 bases at J; junction bases unmatched: 5. The CDR3 extends over 16 amino acids.

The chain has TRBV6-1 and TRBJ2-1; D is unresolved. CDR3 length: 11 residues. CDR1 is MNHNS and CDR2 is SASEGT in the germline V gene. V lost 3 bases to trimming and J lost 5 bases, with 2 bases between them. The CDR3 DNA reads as TGTGCCAGCAGTGACAACAATGAGCAGTTCTTC. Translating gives CASSDNNEQFF.

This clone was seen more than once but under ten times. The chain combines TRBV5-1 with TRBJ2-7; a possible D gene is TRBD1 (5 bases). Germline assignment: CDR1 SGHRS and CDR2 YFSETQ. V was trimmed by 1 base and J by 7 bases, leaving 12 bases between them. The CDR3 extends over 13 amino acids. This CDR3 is CASSLRSPGEQYF. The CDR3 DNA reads TGCGCCAGCAGCTTGAGGTCACCAGGGGAGCAGTACTTC.

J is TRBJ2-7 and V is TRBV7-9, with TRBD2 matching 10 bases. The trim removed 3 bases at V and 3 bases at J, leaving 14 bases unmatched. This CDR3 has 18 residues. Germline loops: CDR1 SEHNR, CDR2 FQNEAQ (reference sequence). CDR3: CASSFAAGISGGNYEQYF. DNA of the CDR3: TGTGCCAGCAGCTTCGCTGCTGGGATTAGCGGGGGGAACTACGAGCAGTACTTC.

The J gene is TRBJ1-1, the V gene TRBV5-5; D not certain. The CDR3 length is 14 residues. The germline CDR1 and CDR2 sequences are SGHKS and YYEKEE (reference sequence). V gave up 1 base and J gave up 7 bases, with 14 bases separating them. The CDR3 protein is CASSLSIRDGEAFF. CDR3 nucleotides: TGTGCCAGCAGCTTGTCCATAAGAGATGGTGAAGCTTTCTTT.

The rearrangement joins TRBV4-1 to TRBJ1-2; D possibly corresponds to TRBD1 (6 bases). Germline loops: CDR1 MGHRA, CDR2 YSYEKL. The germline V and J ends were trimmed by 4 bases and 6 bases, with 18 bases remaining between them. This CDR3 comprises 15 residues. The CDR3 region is CASSLIGGRRDGYTF. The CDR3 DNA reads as TGCGCCAGCAGCCTCATCGGGGGGCGTAGGGATGGCTACACCTTC.

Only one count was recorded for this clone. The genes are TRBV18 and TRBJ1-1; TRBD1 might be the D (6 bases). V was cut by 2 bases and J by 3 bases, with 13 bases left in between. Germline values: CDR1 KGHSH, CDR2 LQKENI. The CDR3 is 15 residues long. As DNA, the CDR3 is TGTGCCAGCTCACCATCTTCACAGGGTTACACTGAAGCTTTCTTT. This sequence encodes CASSPSSQGYTEAFF.

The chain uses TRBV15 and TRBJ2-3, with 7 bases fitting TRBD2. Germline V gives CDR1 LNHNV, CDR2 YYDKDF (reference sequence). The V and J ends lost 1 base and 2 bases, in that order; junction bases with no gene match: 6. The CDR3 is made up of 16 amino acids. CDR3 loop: CATSRGSSGFTDTQYF. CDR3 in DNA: TGTGCCACCAGCAGAGGGTCTAGCGGTTTCACAGATACGCAGTATTTT.

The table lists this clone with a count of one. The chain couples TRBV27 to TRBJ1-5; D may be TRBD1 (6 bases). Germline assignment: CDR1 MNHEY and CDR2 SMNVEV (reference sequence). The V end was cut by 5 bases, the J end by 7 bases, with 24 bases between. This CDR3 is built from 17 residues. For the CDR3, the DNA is TGTGCCAGCAGTCGAACACTCCAGGCTAGGGGGGGCCAGCCCCAGCATTTT. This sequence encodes CASSRTLQARGGQPQHF.

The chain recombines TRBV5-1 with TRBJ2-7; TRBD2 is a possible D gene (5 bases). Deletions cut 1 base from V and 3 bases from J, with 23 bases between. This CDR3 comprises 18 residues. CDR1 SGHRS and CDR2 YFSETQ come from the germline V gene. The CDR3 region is CASSLLREGETLYYEQYF. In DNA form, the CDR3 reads TGCGCCAGCAGCTTGCTTCGTGAGGGAGAAACTTTATACTACGAGCAGTACTTC. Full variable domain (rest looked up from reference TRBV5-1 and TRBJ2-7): KAGVTQTPRYLIKTRGQQVTLSCSPISGHRSVSWYQQTPGQGLQFLFEYFSETQRNKGNFPGRFSGRQFSNSRSEMNVSTLELGDSALYLCASSLLREGETLYYEQYFGPGTRLTVT.

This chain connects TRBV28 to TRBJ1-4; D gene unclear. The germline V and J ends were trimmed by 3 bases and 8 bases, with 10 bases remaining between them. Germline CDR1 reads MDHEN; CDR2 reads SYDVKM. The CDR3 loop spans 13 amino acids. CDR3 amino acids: CASSFRVGEKLFF. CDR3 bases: TGTGCCAGCAGTTTTCGGGTCGGGGAAAAACTGTTTTTT.

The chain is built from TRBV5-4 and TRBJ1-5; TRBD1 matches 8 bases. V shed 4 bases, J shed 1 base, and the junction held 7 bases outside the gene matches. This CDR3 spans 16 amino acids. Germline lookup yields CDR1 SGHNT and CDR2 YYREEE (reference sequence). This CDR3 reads CASSTQGVGSNQPQHF. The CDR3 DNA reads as TGTGCCAGCAGCACACAGGGGGTTGGGAGCAATCAGCCCCAGCATTTT.

The CDR3 region is CASGLSRAWGTEAFF. For the CDR3, the DNA is TGTGCCAGCGGCCTTTCGCGGGCCTGGGGCACTGAAGCTTTCTTT. The rearrangement links TRBV2 to TRBJ1-1; D uncertain. Germline CDR1 is SNHLY and CDR2 is FYNNEI. This CDR3 region has 15 residues. V was clipped by 8 bases and J by 4 bases, with 20 bases between them. The full variable domain, with the rest looked up from reference TRBV2 and TRBJ1-1, is EPEVTQTPSHQVTQMGQEVILRCVPISNHLYFYWYRQILGQKVEFLVSFYNNEISEKSEIFDDQFSVERPDGSNFTLKIRSTKLEDSAMYFCASGLSRAWGTEAFFGQGTRLTVV.

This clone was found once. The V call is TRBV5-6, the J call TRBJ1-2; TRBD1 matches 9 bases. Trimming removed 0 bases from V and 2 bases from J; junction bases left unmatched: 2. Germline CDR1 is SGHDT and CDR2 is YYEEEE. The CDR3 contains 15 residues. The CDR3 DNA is TGTGCCAGCAGCTTGGCAGGACAGGGGAACTATGGCTACACCTTC. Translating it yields CASSLAGQGNYGYTF.

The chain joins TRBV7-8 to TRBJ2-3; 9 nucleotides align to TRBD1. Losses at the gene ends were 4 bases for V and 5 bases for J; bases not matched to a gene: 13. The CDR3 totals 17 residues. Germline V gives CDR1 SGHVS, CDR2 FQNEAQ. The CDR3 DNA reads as TGTGCCAGCAGCTCCACCGGGACAGGGTTAGTTGTAGATACGCAGTATTTT. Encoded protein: CASSSTGTGLVVDTQYF.

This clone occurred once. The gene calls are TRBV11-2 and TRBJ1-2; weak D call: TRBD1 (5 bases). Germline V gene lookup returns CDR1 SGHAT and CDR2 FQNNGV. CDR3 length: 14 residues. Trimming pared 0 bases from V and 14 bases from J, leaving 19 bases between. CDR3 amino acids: CASSLEEGTSVGTF. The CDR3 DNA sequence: TGTGCCAGCAGCTTAGAGGAGGGGACGAGTGTAGGGACCTTC. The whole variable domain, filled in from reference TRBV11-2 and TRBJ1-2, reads EAGVAQSPRYKIIEKRQSVAFWCNPISGHATLYWYQQILGQGPKLLIQFQNNGVVDDSQLPKDRFSAERLKGVDSTLKIQPAKLEDSAVYLCASSLEEGTSVGTFGSGTRLTVV.